One sample yielded the 25 T cell receptor beta chains listed below, sequenced in a study of blood T cell repertoires in COVID-19. Clones were read by immunoSEQ multiplex PCR, and TCRdb kept only the in-frame ones, dropping some. The table lists 160,000 or so clones, roughly four fifths of them singletons. The sequenced material came from peripheral blood. All receptors come from a woman older than 75 with acute or convalescent COVID-19.

This clone was observed a single time. J is TRBJ1-5 and V is TRBV5-1; 7 nucleotides agree with TRBD1. V lost 3 bases to trimming and J lost 0 bases; unmatched junction nucleotides: 3. The CDR3 runs to 15 residues. Germline CDR1 reads SGHRS; CDR2 reads YFSETQ. CDR3 residues: CASSWGTDSNQPQHF. The CDR3 DNA follows: TGCGCCAGCAGCTGGGGGACAGATAGCAATCAGCCCCAGCATTTT.

The genes are TRBV2 and TRBJ1-4; maybe TRBD1 (5 bases). V lost 5 bases and J lost 7, with 17 bases in between. Per the germline V gene, CDR1 is SNHLY and CDR2 is FYNNEI. The CDR3 loop spans 15 amino acids. The CDR3 region is CASSHPDDRSEKLFF. CDR3 DNA sequence: TGTGCCAGCAGTCACCCCGACGACAGAAGTGAAAAACTGTTTTTT. The full variable domain, completed using reference TRBV2 and TRBJ1-4, is EPEVTQTPSHQVTQMGQEVILRCVPISNHLYFYWYRQILGQKVEFLVSFYNNEISEKSEIFDDQFSVERPDGSNFTLKIRSTKLEDSAMYFCASSHPDDRSEKLFFGSGTQLSVL.

The chain employs TRBV7-2 and TRBJ2-4; 9 positions match TRBD2. J was trimmed by 9 bases and V by 2 bases; bases with no gene match: 5. There are 14 residues in the CDR3. From germline, CDR1 is SGHTA and CDR2 FQGNSA. CDR3 nucleotide sequence: TGTGCCAGCAGCTTAAAGCGGGAGGCGGGCATTCAGTACTTC. Translating gives CASSLKREAGIQYF.

The rearrangement uses TRBV9 and TRBJ1-2; TRBD1 aligns across 10 bases. Unmatched junction bases numbered 12, after V lost 1 base and J lost 6 bases. CDR1 and CDR2 (germline): SGDLS, YYNGEE. This CDR3 comprises 17 residues. The CDR3 loop is CASSVSVDGGQGNGYTF. CDR3 nucleotides: TGTGCCAGCAGCGTATCCGTGGATGGGGGACAGGGGAATGGCTACACCTTC. Drawing the rest from reference TRBV9 and TRBJ1-2, the complete variable domain is DSGVTQTPKHLITATGQRVTLRCSPRSGDLSVYWYQQSLDQGLQFLIQYYNGEERAKGNILERFSAQQFPDLHSELNLSSLELGDSALYFCASSVSVDGGQGNGYTFGSGTRLTVV.

This chain uses TRBV7-2 with TRBJ2-2, with 7 bases matching TRBD2. From germline, CDR1 is SGHTA and CDR2 FQGNSA. Trimming removed 1 base from V and 0 bases from J; junction bases left unmatched: 8. This CDR3 region has 18 residues. The CDR3 is CASSLGGFSGSNTGELFF. CDR3 nucleotides: TGTGCCAGCAGCTTAGGAGGTTTTAGCGGGTCGAACACCGGGGAGCTGTTTTTT.

This sequence joins TRBV28 and TRBJ2-1, with 7 bases fitting TRBD1. This CDR3 is built from 16 residues. Germline V gives CDR1 MDHEN, CDR2 SYDVKM. J was trimmed by 6 bases and V by 5 bases; bases with no gene match: 13. CDR3 sequence: CASSTWDRIRVNEQFF. The CDR3 DNA is TGTGCCAGCAGTACCTGGGACAGAATCAGGGTCAATGAGCAGTTCTTC.

The CDR3 DNA follows: TGTGCCAGCAGGACAAGGGGGACCCCCGGGAACTATGGCTACACCTTC. Translating it yields CASRTRGTPGNYGYTF. The chain recombines TRBV28 with TRBJ1-2; TRBD1 might be the D (6 bases). V shed 6 bases and J shed 2 bases, with 19 bases lying between them. CDR3 length equals 16 residues. Germline CDR1 and CDR2: MDHEN and SYDVKM.

The rearrangement joins TRBV5-8 to TRBJ2-1; D uncertain. In germline, CDR1 is SGHTS, CDR2 YDEGEE. CDR3 length: 11 residues. V was shortened by 7 bases and J by 3 bases, with 5 bases between the two germline ends. The DNA of the CDR3 is TGTGCCAGCGGAGTCTACAATGAGCAGTTCTTC. Amino acid sequence: CASGVYNEQFF. Using reference TRBV5-8 and TRBJ2-1 for the parts outside the CDR3, the full variable domain is EAGVTQSPTHLIKTRGQQATLRCSPISGHTSVYWYQQALGLGLQFLLWYDEGEERNRGNFPPRFSGRQFPNYSSELNVNALELEDSALYLCASGVYNEQFFGPGTRLTVL.

The rearrangement links TRBV30 to TRBJ1-2; 7 bases line up with TRBD1. CDR1 GTSNPN and CDR2 SVGIG come from the germline V gene (reference sequence). The CDR3 loop spans 14 amino acids. After removal of 1 base from V and 8 bases from J, the junction contained 10 bases not matched to a gene. The CDR3 DNA reads TGTGCCTGGAGTGGATACGAGGGGGCTGGAGGCTACACCTTC. It encodes CAWSGYEGAGGYTF.

V gene TRBV18 combines with J gene TRBJ2-7, with D maybe TRBD1 (6 bases). The CDR3 is 15 residues long. Germline loops: CDR1 KGHSH, CDR2 LQKENI. Trimming shortened V by 2 bases and J by 5 bases, and 16 bases separated the two germline ends. The CDR3 DNA reads as TGTGCCAGCTCACCAGAGATAGACAGGTTTGACGAGCAGTACTTC. Protein sequence: CASSPEIDRFDEQYF.

In this sample, this clone turned up once. The chain combines TRBV27 with TRBJ1-6, with D perhaps TRBD1 (5 bases). Germline V CDR1 and CDR2: MNHEY, SMNVEV (reference sequence). The length of the CDR3 is 16 residues. V dropped 3 bases and J dropped 11 bases, with 20 bases sitting between them. In nucleotides, the CDR3 is TGTGCCAGCAGTTTCGGGACTCTTATAACCGGGGCACCCCTCCACTTT. Translation gives CASSFGTLITGAPLHF.

The chain uses TRBV6-5 and TRBJ1-4; D gene ambiguous. The CDR3 contains 14 residues. Germline loops: CDR1 MNHEY, CDR2 SVGAGI. Trimming shortened V by 5 bases and J by 5 bases, and 12 bases separated the two germline ends. CDR3 loop: CASSHLSKNEKLFF. The DNA for the CDR3 is TGTGCCAGCAGTCACCTAAGTAAGAATGAAAAACTGTTTTTT.

V usage is TRBV27 and J usage is TRBJ2-3, with 7 bases lining up with TRBD1. Looked up from germline, CDR1 is MNHEY and CDR2 is SMNVEV (reference sequence). This CDR3 has 13 residues. The ends lost 5 bases at V and 6 bases at J; junction bases unmatched: 5. Here the CDR3 reads CASSLTGTDTQYF. The CDR3 bases are TGTGCCAGCAGTCTGACAGGGACCGATACGCAGTATTTT.

CDR3 in amino acids: CASSLKGLALNEQFF. The CDR3 DNA follows: TGTGCCAGCAGTTTAAAGGGACTAGCGTTAAATGAGCAGTTCTTC. The chain is built from TRBV27 and TRBJ2-1, with 10 positions matching TRBD2. There are 15 residues in the CDR3. J was trimmed by 7 bases and V by 2 bases; bases with no gene match: 5. From germline, CDR1 is MNHEY and CDR2 SMNVEV (reference sequence).

This chain connects TRBV7-9 to TRBJ2-7, with a weak D call TRBD2 (5 bases). Trimming shortened V by 4 bases and J by 3 bases, and 13 bases separated the two germline ends. CDR1 and CDR2 from the germline V gene are SEHNR and FQNEAQ (reference sequence). This CDR3 is built from 14 residues. The CDR3 here is CASSSNLGSYEQYF. CDR3 sequence (DNA): TGTGCCAGCAGCTCGAATCTAGGGAGCTACGAGCAGTACTTC. Using reference TRBV7-9 and TRBJ2-7 for the parts outside the CDR3, the full variable domain is DTGVSQNPRHKITKRGQNVTFRCDPISEHNRLYWYRQTLGQGPEFLTYFQNEAQLEKSRLLSDRFSAERPKGSFSTLEIQRTEQGDSAMYLCASSSNLGSYEQYFGPGTRLTVT.

This chain uses TRBV7-2 with TRBJ2-3, with D uncertain. The germline V gene encodes CDR1 SGHTA and CDR2 FQGNSA. The CDR3 has 13 amino acids. Trimming took off 1 base at V and 5 bases at J, with 7 bases between the two ends. In DNA form, the CDR3 reads TGTGCCAGCAGCTTAGGGGCCCTAGATACGCAGTATTTT. This gives the protein CASSLGALDTQYF.

J is TRBJ1-6 and V is TRBV3-1 (or the pseudogene TRBV3-2); D is undetermined. Germline V gene data show CDR1 as LGHDT and CDR2 as YNNKEL (reference sequence). The V end was cut by 0 bases, the J end by 0 bases, with 9 bases between. The CDR3 consists of 17 residues. The CDR3 DNA follows: TGTGCCAGCAGCCAAGATAGGCGGAGCTCCTATAATTCACCCCTCCACTTT. Amino acid sequence: CASSQDRRSSYNSPLHF.

V and J are TRBV10-3 and TRBJ2-1; 12 bases are a match to TRBD2. Germline V CDR1 and CDR2: ENHRY, SYGVKD. CDR3 length: 15 residues. V shed 7 bases, J shed 5 bases, and the junction held 6 bases outside the gene matches. CDR3 amino acids: CAINGLAGPDNEQFF. The DNA for the CDR3 is TGTGCCATCAACGGACTAGCGGGACCAGACAATGAGCAGTTCTTC.

This sequence joins TRBV5-6 and TRBJ1-2; tentatively, D is TRBD1 (5 bases). Deletions cut 7 bases from V and 6 bases from J, with 16 bases between. Germline CDR1 is SGHDT and CDR2 is YYEEEE. The CDR3 loop spans 13 amino acids. CDR3 DNA: TGTGCCAGCTCTTCCGCGGGGGTGGATGGCTACACCTTC. It specifies CASSSAGVDGYTF.

This sequence joins TRBV19 and TRBJ1-1; D is uncertain. Germline-derived CDR1 and CDR2 are LNHDA and SQIVND (reference sequence). V was cut by 6 bases and J by 5 bases, with 13 bases left in between. This CDR3 region has 13 residues. CDR3 sequence (DNA): TGTGCCAGTAGGTCTCTGGGCACGACTGAAGCTTTCTTT. It specifies CASRSLGTTEAFF.

The rearrangement links TRBV2 to TRBJ2-2; perhaps TRBD1 as D (6 bases). V lost 6 bases and J 6 bases, leaving 17 bases between the germline ends. The CDR3 spans 15 residues. Germline lookup yields CDR1 SNHLY and CDR2 FYNNEI. CDR3 region: CASRANTGKPGELFF. CDR3 nucleotides: TGTGCCAGCAGAGCTAATACAGGGAAGCCCGGGGAGCTGTTTTTT.

The rearrangement joins TRBV19 to TRBJ2-3; the D gene is possibly TRBD1 (6 bases). Deletions cut 5 bases from V and 5 bases from J, with 11 bases between. The germline gives CDR1 LNHDA, CDR2 SQIVND (reference sequence). The CDR3 covers 13 residues. The DNA of the CDR3 is TGTGCCAGTAGTTTAAACAGGGAAGATACGCAGTATTTT. It encodes CASSLNREDTQYF.

The chain employs TRBV11-2 and TRBJ2-7; TRBD2 matches at 10 bases. Germline V gene lookup returns CDR1 SGHAT and CDR2 FQNNGV. J gave up 2 bases and V 1 base, and 5 bases lay outside the gene matches. The CDR3 length is 16 residues. This CDR3 is CASSLGTSGGTYEQYF. The DNA of the CDR3 is TGTGCCAGCAGCTTAGGGACTAGCGGTGGGACCTACGAGCAGTACTTC. Supplemented by reference TRBV11-2 and TRBJ2-7, the full variable domain reads EAGVAQSPRYKIIEKRQSVAFWCNPISGHATLYWYQQILGQGPKLLIQFQNNGVVDDSQLPKDRFSAERLKGVDSTLKIQPAKLEDSAVYLCASSLGTSGGTYEQYFGPGTRLTVT.

The gene calls are TRBV28 and TRBJ1-3; TRBD1 might be the D (6 bases). Deletions cut 7 bases from V and 0 bases from J, with 13 bases between. Germline V lookup: CDR1 MDHEN, CDR2 SYDVKM. This CDR3 is built from 15 residues. CDR3: CASNPTGLSGNTIYF. As DNA, the CDR3 is TGTGCCAGCAACCCGACAGGCCTCTCTGGAAACACCATATATTTT.

The chain employs TRBV19 and TRBJ1-5; the D is unclear. Per the germline V gene, CDR1 is LNHDA and CDR2 is SQIVND (reference sequence). V was clipped by 3 bases and J by 2 bases, with 11 bases between them. The CDR3 totals 15 residues. CDR3 DNA sequence: TGTGCCAGTAGTATCCTACGGCAGGGCAATCAGCCCCAGCATTTT. Amino acid sequence: CASSILRQGNQPQHF.